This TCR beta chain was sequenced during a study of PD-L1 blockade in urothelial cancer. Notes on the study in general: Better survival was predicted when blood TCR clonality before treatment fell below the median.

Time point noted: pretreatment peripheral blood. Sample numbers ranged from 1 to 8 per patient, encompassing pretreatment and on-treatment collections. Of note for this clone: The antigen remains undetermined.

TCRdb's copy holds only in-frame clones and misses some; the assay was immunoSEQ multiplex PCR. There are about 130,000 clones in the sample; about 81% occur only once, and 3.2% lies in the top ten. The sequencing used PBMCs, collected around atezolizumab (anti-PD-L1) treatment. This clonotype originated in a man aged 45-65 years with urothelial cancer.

CDR3 in DNA: TGTGCCAGTAGTATACGAGGCGGGGAGGGACGCGAGACCCAGTACTTC. Protein product: CASSIRGGEGRETQYF. The chain couples TRBV19 to TRBJ2-5; 7 bases line up with TRBD2. The CDR3 has 16 residues. Germline assignment: CDR1 LNHDA and CDR2 SQIVND (reference sequence). Trimming removed 2 bases from V and 5 bases from J; junction bases left unmatched: 11.